These 11 T cell receptor beta chains share one sample of origin, sequenced in a study of blood T cell repertoires in COVID-19. Assay: immunoSEQ multiplex PCR; the TCRdb copy retains only in-frame clones and omits some. The sample lists 60,000 or so clones, 80% to 85% occurring once. Input material: peripheral blood. These TCRs come from a man aged 30 to 39 with COVID-19, enrolled during active disease.

The rearrangement links TRBV29-1 to TRBJ1-1; TRBD1 matches 8 bases. In germline, CDR1 is SQVTM, CDR2 ANQGSEA. The ends lost 6 bases at V and 4 bases at J; junction bases unmatched: 16. The CDR3 runs 16 residues. CDR3 region: CSVPGTGSTGPTEAFF. CDR3 DNA sequence: TGCAGCGTCCCCGGGACAGGCTCCACGGGGCCCACTGAAGCTTTCTTT.

The rearrangement uses TRBV4-2 and TRBJ1-6, with 9 bases aligning to TRBD1. Germline V gives CDR1 LGHNA, CDR2 YNFKEQ. J was trimmed by 10 bases and V by 4 bases; bases with no gene match: 14. This CDR3 has 17 amino acids. The CDR3 sequence is CASSPSQSDRGNSPLHF. The CDR3 nucleotides read TGTGCCAGCAGCCCATCCCAATCCGACAGGGGGAACTCACCCCTCCACTTT.

This clone has more than one count but fewer than ten. The rearrangement joins TRBV7-8 to TRBJ1-5, with D possibly matching TRBD1 (6 bases). Germline V gives CDR1 SGHVS, CDR2 FQNEAQ. This CDR3 has 15 amino acids. V was clipped by 1 base and J by 0 bases, with 7 bases between them. This CDR3 is CASSLGTDSNQPQHF. For the CDR3, the DNA is TGTGCCAGCAGCTTAGGGACAGATAGCAATCAGCCCCAGCATTTT.

The chain recombines TRBV13 with TRBJ2-7, with D tentatively TRBD2 (6 bases). Germline CDR1 PRHDT, CDR2 FYEKMQ (reference sequence). The CDR3 sequence is 16 residues long. Deletions cut 2 bases from V and 2 bases from J, with 16 bases between. CDR3 in DNA: TGTGCCAGCAGCTTACAAAGGGGCGGGGATACCTACGAGCAGTACTTC. The encoded protein is CASSLQRGGDTYEQYF.

This sequence joins TRBV27 and TRBJ2-3; 8 nucleotides align to TRBD2. The germline V gene encodes CDR1 MNHEY and CDR2 SMNVEV (reference sequence). J gave up 1 base and V 5 bases, and 8 bases lay outside the gene matches. This CDR3 has 16 amino acids. Here the CDR3 DNA reads TGTGCCAGCAGTCCACGGGAGGGGTATGGCACAGATACGCAGTATTTT. Its protein is CASSPREGYGTDTQYF.

The chain employs TRBV4-2 and TRBJ2-2; maybe TRBD1 (5 bases). This CDR3 is 16 amino acids long. With 3 bases removed from V and 4 bases from J, the gap between germline ends came to 15 bases. The V gene's germline CDR1 is LGHNA and CDR2 YNFKEQ. The CDR3 DNA reads TGTGCCAGCAGCCATCATTCCGACAGTTCCACCGGGGAGCTGTTTTTT. Encoded protein: CASSHHSDSSTGELFF.

This clone was seen just once. CDR3 in amino acids: CSVDEPNYGYTF. The CDR3 coding sequence is TGCAGCGTTGATGAGCCTAACTATGGCTACACCTTC. The chain is built from TRBV29-1 and TRBJ1-2; D is ambiguous. The CDR3 sequence is 12 residues long. CDR1 and CDR2 (germline): SQVTM, ANQGSEA. V was pared by 3 bases and J by 0 bases, with 5 bases between.

The chain carries TRBV27 and TRBJ1-2; TRBD1 matches 7 bases. The J segment lost 0 bases and the V segment lost 5 bases, leaving 6 bases of the junction unmatched. Germline loops: CDR1 MNHEY, CDR2 SMNVEV (reference sequence). The CDR3 spans 15 residues. The chain's CDR3 is CASSPSTGTNYGYTF. The CDR3, as DNA: TGTGCCAGCAGTCCGTCGACAGGGACTAACTATGGCTACACCTTC.

CDR3: CAISPNQGGGNTIYF. The DNA of the CDR3 is TGTGCCATCAGTCCCAATCAGGGGGGCGGAAACACCATATATTTT. The chain employs TRBV10-3 and TRBJ1-3; 7 positions agree with TRBD1. Germline-derived CDR1 and CDR2 are ENHRY and SYGVKD. The CDR3 has 15 residues. V trimming: 5 bases; J trimming: 4 bases; junction bases outside the gene matches: 8.

This clone appeared once. The V gene is TRBV11-2, the J gene TRBJ2-5; no clear D. Per the germline V gene, CDR1 is SGHAT and CDR2 is FQNNGV. CDR3 length equals 12 residues. V dropped 5 bases and J dropped 9 bases, with 13 bases sitting between them. The CDR3 spells CASSTVLIAQYF. The CDR3 nucleotides read TGTGCCAGCAGCACGGTCCTGATTGCCCAGTACTTC.

This clone was detected a few times. V gene TRBV9 combines with J gene TRBJ2-1; 9 bases agree with TRBD1. This CDR3 has 15 residues. Germline trimming cut 5 bases from V and 7 bases from J; bases unmatched to any gene: 10. Looked up from germline, CDR1 is SGDLS and CDR2 is YYNGEE. The CDR3 sequence: CASSGTGTGRNEQFF. The CDR3 DNA is TGTGCCAGCAGTGGGACCGGGACAGGGAGAAATGAGCAGTTCTTC. The variable domain in full, completed from reference TRBV9 and TRBJ2-1, reads DSGVTQTPKHLITATGQRVTLRCSPRSGDLSVYWYQQSLDQGLQFLIQYYNGEERAKGNILERFSAQQFPDLHSELNLSSLELGDSALYFCASSGTGTGRNEQFFGPGTRLTVL.